This T cell receptor beta chain was recovered during a study of T cell repertoires in cytomegalovirus infection. Germline V CDR1 and CDR2: SGHNT, YENEEA. The CDR3 runs to 13 residues. V lost 5 bases and J lost 3, with 10 bases in between. MiXCR, applied by TCRdb to the reads, yields one record per CDR3 protein. Of about 400,000 distinct CDR3 sequences detected, over 15% appear once; the ten largest clones hold roughly 8.7%. The chain combines TRBV11-3 with TRBJ1-1; the D is unclear. The specimen was PBMCs. This clonotype was sampled from a human donor in good health (CMV status not recorded). Some clones in this sample may be carry-over from other donors' samples. The CDR3 nucleotides read TGTGCCAGCAGCCCCCGGATGGACACTGAAGCTTTCTTT. It specifies CASSPRMDTEAFF.